The rows below give T cell receptor beta chains drawn from one sample of a study of cytomegalovirus exposure and HLA in healthy donors. The repertoire was sequenced with immunoSEQ multiplex PCR; TCRdb's copy has only in-frame clones and lacks some. This sample has about 160,000 clones, with around 80% found just once. Sequencing input: PBMCs. The receptors originated from a young woman in good health and CMV-seronegative. Each CDR3 is given with its conserved first and last residue. D genes are given only for firm matches. Size is stated for part of the rows, as once, few or many counts, or as a class when the clone is expanded.

TRBJ2-1,TRBV6-1,.,.,15,CASSSTGEAYNEQFF,TGTGCCAGCAGTTCCACAGGGGAGGCCTACAATGAGCAGTTCTTC
TRBJ2-7,TRBV10-3,.,TRBD2,14,CAISESRGVYEQYF,TGTGCCATCAGTGAGTCGCGGGGGGTCTACGAGCAGTACTTC
TRBJ1-1,TRBV7-9,.,.,12,CSSSLGQIEAFF,TGTTCCAGCAGCCTCGGACAGATTGAAGCTTTCTTT
TRBJ1-4,TRBV4-1,.,.,12,CASSQVVEKLFF,TGCGCCAGCAGCCAAGTAGTCGAAAAACTGTTTTTT
TRBJ2-2,TRBV7-8,.,TRBD1,20,CASSLPGTGVLILNTGELFF,TGTGCCAGCAGCTTACCCGGGACAGGGGTCCTTATTCTGAACACCGGGGAGCTGTTTTTT
TRBJ1-2,TRBV6-5,few,.,15,CASSYSGGDWEGYTF,TGTGCCAGCAGTTACTCGGGGGGGGATTGGGAAGGCTACACCTTC
TRBJ2-1,TRBV5-1,.,TRBD2,18,CASSLVATGTSITNEQFF,TGCGCCAGCAGCTTGGTGGCTACCGGGACTAGCATTACAAATGAGCAGTTCTTC
TRBJ1-6,TRBV16,.,.,17,CASSQSQGILARSPLHF,TGTGCCAGCAGCCAATCCCAGGGTATCTTGGCGAGGTCACCCCTCCACTTT
TRBJ1-1,TRBV6-6,.,.,13,CASSMSAGTEAFF,TGTGCCAGCAGTATGTCAGCGGGCACTGAAGCTTTCTTT
TRBJ2-7,TRBV10-3,.,TRBD2,16,CAISEPGTSGAYEQYF,TGTGCCATCAGTGAACCCGGGACTAGCGGGGCCTACGAGCAGTACTTC
TRBJ1-2,TRBV5-4,.,.,12,CASSQSNYGYTF,TGTGCCAGCAGTCAGTCTAACTATGGCTACACCTTC
TRBJ2-3,TRBV6-4,.,.,18,CASSEPPFSVSITDTQYF,TGTGCCAGCAGCGAACCCCCGTTTAGCGTGAGTATCACAGATACGCAGTATTTT
TRBJ2-2,TRBV28,once,.,15,CASSPPGGYTGELFF,TGTGCCAGCAGCCCCCCTGGGGGCTACACCGGGGAGCTGTTTTTT
TRBJ2-1,TRBV18,.,.,15,CASSPRIGSYNEQFF,TGTGCCAGCTCACCACGGATCGGGTCATACAATGAGCAGTTCTTC
TRBJ1-2,TRBV5-1,.,.,15,CASSLEGSANYGYTF,TGCGCCAGCAGCTTGGAAGGGAGCGCTAACTATGGCTACACCTTC
TRBJ2-5,TRBV9,.,.,14,CASSVGVTQETQYF,TGTGCCAGCAGCGTAGGAGTTACCCAAGAGACCCAGTACTTC
TRBJ2-5,TRBV7-7,.,TRBD2,16,CASSLGSGGLVETQYF,TGTGCCAGCAGCTTGGGTTCGGGGGGGCTGGTCGAGACCCAGTACTTC
TRBJ2-7,TRBV7-9,.,.,13,CASTSTPVHEQYF,TGTGCCAGCACCTCAACACCCGTCCACGAGCAGTACTTC
TRBJ2-7,TRBV5-1,.,.,13,CASSPDSSYEQYF,TGCGCCAGCAGCCCCGATAGCTCCTACGAGCAGTACTTC
TRBJ2-3,TRBV11-2,.,TRBD2,14,CASSSGGPVDTQYF,TGTGCCAGCAGCTCGGGGGGGCCGGTAGATACGCAGTATTTT
TRBJ1-2,TRBV6-6,few,TRBD1,14,CASSYRTGDYGYTF,TGTGCCAGCAGTTATCGTACAGGGGACTATGGCTACACCTTC
TRBJ1-2,TRBV7-9,.,.,11,CASSLARGYTF,TGTGCCAGCAGCTTAGCGAGGGGCTACACCTTC
TRBJ2-1,TRBV4-2,.,TRBD1,16,CASSQLTGGASNEQFF,TGTGCCAGCAGCCAGTTGACAGGGGGCGCTTCCAATGAGCAGTTCTTC
TRBJ2-2,TRBV28,.,TRBD2,19,CACLPFWVSGGPNTGELFF,TGTGCCTGTCTCCCCTTCTGGGTTAGCGGGGGCCCGAACACCGGGGAGCTGTTTTTT
TRBJ2-3,TRBV18,.,TRBD2,15,CASSPYGGASDTQYF,TGTGCCAGCTCACCATACGGGGGGGCGTCAGATACGCAGTATTTT
TRBJ2-3,TRBV19,once,TRBD1,16,CASSTWTGTLRGTQYF,TGTGCCAGTAGTACCTGGACAGGGACCCTGCGGGGTACGCAGTATTTT
TRBJ2-7,TRBV29-1,.,.,12,CSVGQGTNEQYF,TGCAGCGTTGGGCAGGGGACGAACGAGCAGTACTTC
TRBJ2-7,TRBV10-1,few,TRBD1,15,CASSADRAGSYEQYF,TGCGCCAGCAGTGCGGACAGGGCTGGCTCCTACGAGCAGTACTTC
TRBJ2-1,TRBV6-1,.,TRBD1,13,CASSWDSNNEQFF,TGTGCCAGCAGTTGGGACAGCAACAATGAGCAGTTCTTC
TRBJ2-7,TRBV11-2,once,TRBD2,15,CASSRELASSYEQYF,TGTGCCAGCAGCCGGGAACTAGCGTCCTCCTACGAGCAGTACTTC
TRBJ2-6,TRBV7-2,.,.,15,CASSSPTSGANGLTF,TGTGCCAGCAGCTCCCCCACGTCTGGGGCCAACGGCCTGACTTTC
TRBJ1-1,TRBV12-5,.,.,11,CASGRPGEAFF,TGTGCTAGTGGCAGGCCAGGTGAAGCTTTCTTT
TRBJ2-6,TRBV27,.,TRBD1,17,CASSFDRGISGANVLTF,TGTGCCAGCAGTTTTGACAGGGGTATCTCTGGGGCCAACGTCCTGACTTTC
TRBJ1-3,TRBV12-5,once,.,12,CASGWEGNTIYF,TGTGCTAGTGGTTGGGAGGGAAACACCATATATTTT
TRBJ1-2,TRBV6-4,.,TRBD1,14,CASSDGTGGYGYTF,TGTGCCAGCAGTGACGGTACAGGGGGCTATGGCTACACCTTC
TRBJ1-1,TRBV5-6,few,.,12,CASSWGDTEAFF,TGTGCCAGCAGCTGGGGGGACACTGAAGCTTTCTTT
TRBJ2-7,TRBV5-1,.,.,13,CASSRTSSYEQYF,TGCGCCAGCAGCCGGACATCGTCCTACGAGCAGTACTTC